This is a list of T cell receptor beta chains from one sample in a study of T-cell reconstitution after alpha-beta-depleted transplantation in children. TCRdb ran MiXCR on the PCR reads and lists one entry per CDR3 protein. The table includes about 980,000 distinct CDR3 sequences, about 30% detected once. The sample consisted of PBMCs, mostly from graft donor cells, taken 360 days after TCRalphabeta/CD19-depleted stem cell transplant. These receptors all stem from a boy in the first two years of life who had a stem cell transplant for SCID, so the T cells may come from the graft donor. Both conserved end residues are part of each CDR3. A D gene is named only where the DNA matches it firmly. The listing skips clone size in some rows; elsewhere it reads once, few, many or a size class.

D gene	clone size	V gene	J gene	CDR3 protein	CDR3 DNA
.	few	TRBV12-3/TRBV12-4	TRBJ2-7	CASSLVSYSYEQYF	TGTGCCAGCAGTTTGGTCTCATACTCCTACGAGCAGTACTTC
TRBD1	once	TRBV7-9	TRBJ2-1	CASSSWDRDNEQFF	TGTGCCAGCAGCAGTTGGGACAGGGACAATGAGCAGTTCTTC
TRBD1	few	TRBV5-1	TRBJ1-2	CASSGPGQGVHYGYTF	TGCGCCAGCAGCGGTCCAGGACAGGGCGTCCACTATGGCTACACCTTC
.	.	TRBV4-2	TRBJ2-5	CASSQARVAQETQYF	TGTGCCAGCAGCCAAGCCAGGGTAGCCCAAGAGACCCAGTACTTC
.	once	TRBV7-6	TRBJ2-1	CASTPTVRNEQFF	TGTGCCAGCACCCCAACGGTCCGGAATGAGCAGTTCTTC
.	few	TRBV7-9	TRBJ2-1	CASSPVPGPNEQFF	TGTGCCAGCAGCCCCGTCCCAGGTCCCAATGAGCAGTTCTTC
TRBD2	few	TRBV5-5	TRBJ2-5	CASSFTYLLAVGETQYF	TGTGCCAGCAGCTTCACCTACCTTCTAGCGGTCGGGGAGACCCAGTACTTC
.	.	TRBV7-9	TRBJ1-3	CASSRRPGSGITIYF	TGTGCCAGCAGCCGACGCCCGGGATCGGGGATCACCATATATTTT
TRBD2	.	TRBV19	TRBJ2-3	CASSHGPLLAGMDTQYF	TGTGCCAGTAGCCATGGCCCTCTCTTAGCGGGGATGGATACGCAGTATTTT
TRBD2	.	TRBV27	TRBJ2-7	CASRLAGAISSYEQYF	TGTGCCAGCAGACTAGCGGGGGCCATCTCTTCCTACGAGCAGTACTTC
.	few	TRBV29-1	TRBJ1-1	CSVLTDLNTEAFF	TGCAGCGTCCTCACGGACTTAAACACTGAAGCTTTCTTT
.	.	TRBV18	TRBJ2-7	CASSPQGKVHEQYF	TGTGCCAGCTCACCACAGGGGAAAGTCCACGAGCAGTACTTC
.	few	TRBV4-2	TRBJ1-5	CASSQGMGQPQHF	TGTGCCAGCAGCCAGGGGATGGGTCAGCCCCAGCATTTT
.	.	TRBV4-2	TRBJ2-3	CASSQDPHQGDTQYF	TGTGCCAGCAGCCAAGATCCCCACCAGGGAGATACGCAGTATTTT
.	.	TRBV5-8	TRBJ2-2	CASSVTVRGTGELFF	TGTGCCAGCAGCGTGACAGTCCGGGGGACCGGGGAGCTGTTTTTT
.	.	TRBV30	TRBJ2-1	CAWSPLSRGNNEQFF	TGTGCCTGGAGTCCCTTGAGTCGAGGGAACAATGAGCAGTTCTTC
.	once	TRBV4-2	TRBJ2-7	CASSQDLADFYEQYF	TGTGCCAGCAGCCAAGATTTGGCGGACTTTTACGAGCAGTACTTC
.	.	TRBV28	TRBJ1-6	CASSTNGRSYNSPLHF	TGTGCCAGCAGTACTAATGGACGGTCCTATAATTCACCCCTCCACTTT
.	.	TRBV7-2	TRBJ2-3	CASSLGRAGTDTQYF	TGTGCCAGCAGCTTAGGAAGGGCGGGCACAGATACGCAGTATTTT
TRBD1	.	TRBV11-2	TRBJ2-1	CASSSQTGGKAYNEQFF	TGTGCCAGCAGTTCCCAAACAGGGGGCAAAGCTTACAATGAGCAGTTCTTC
.	.	TRBV2	TRBJ2-2	CASSVLTEGELFF	TGTGCCAGCAGTGTCTTGACGGAAGGGGAGCTGTTTTTT
.	.	TRBV4-1	TRBJ2-7	CASSQRRAYEQYF	TGCGCCAGCAGCCAAAGGAGGGCCTACGAGCAGTACTTC
TRBD2	few	TRBV2	TRBJ2-1	CASSERGLAREQFF	TGTGCCAGCAGTGAAAGGGGACTAGCCAGGGAGCAGTTCTTC